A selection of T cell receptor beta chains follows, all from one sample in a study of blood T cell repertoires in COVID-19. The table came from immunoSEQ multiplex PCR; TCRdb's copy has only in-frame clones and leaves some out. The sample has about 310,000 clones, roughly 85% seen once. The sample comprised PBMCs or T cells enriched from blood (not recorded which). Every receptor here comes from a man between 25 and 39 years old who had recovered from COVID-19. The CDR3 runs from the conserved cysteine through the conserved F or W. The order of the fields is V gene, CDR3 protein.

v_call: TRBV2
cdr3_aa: CAYPQSTGVYTEAFF

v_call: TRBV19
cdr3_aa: CASSITGAGQPQHF

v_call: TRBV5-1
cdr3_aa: CASSPPDRALNEAFF

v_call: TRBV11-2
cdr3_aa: CASSLVRGPTFSYEQYF

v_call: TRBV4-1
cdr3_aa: CASSQGQIDYNEQFF

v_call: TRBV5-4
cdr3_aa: CASSFQTSGQGGNEQFF

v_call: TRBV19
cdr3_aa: CASTATWDRASPLHF

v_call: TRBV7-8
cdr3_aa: CASSLGGLAGGLTDTQYF

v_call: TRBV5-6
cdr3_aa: CASSHRDGRGGQPQHF

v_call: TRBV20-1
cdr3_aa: CSASQRVRETQYF

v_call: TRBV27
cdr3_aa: CASSLSAAPPSYF

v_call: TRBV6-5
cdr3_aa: CASSRTGNYGYTF

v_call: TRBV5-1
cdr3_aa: CASSPPGRVQNIQYF

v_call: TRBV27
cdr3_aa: CASMGSSYNSPLHF

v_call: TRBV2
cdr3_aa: CASSDGVTKNIQYF

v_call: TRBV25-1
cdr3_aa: CASSDLNRENTGELFF

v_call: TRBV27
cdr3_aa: CASSWGDSYNEQFF

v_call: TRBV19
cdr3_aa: CASAPRQGSYEQYF

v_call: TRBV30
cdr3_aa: CAWSVRDRPNYGYTF

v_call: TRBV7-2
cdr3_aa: CASSQGQGGEKLFF

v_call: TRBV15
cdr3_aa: CATSRGLEGKYEQYF

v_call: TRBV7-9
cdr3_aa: CASGGPPGLAADTQYF

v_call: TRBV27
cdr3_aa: CASWTSGEYNEQFF

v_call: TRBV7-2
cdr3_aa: CASRGVRGGQETQYF

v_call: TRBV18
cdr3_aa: CASSPLAGVPSGANVLTF

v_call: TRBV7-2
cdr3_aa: CASSKGGYGYTF

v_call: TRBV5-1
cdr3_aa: CASSFGERGGQETQYF

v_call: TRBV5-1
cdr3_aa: CASKDDREWTGELFF

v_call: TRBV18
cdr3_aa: CASSEDRTEAFF

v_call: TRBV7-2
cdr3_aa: CASSPHTSLTTEQYF

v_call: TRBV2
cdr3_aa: CASSKGLLGKNTGELFF

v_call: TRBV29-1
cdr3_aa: CSVAEGSTSTNEKLFF

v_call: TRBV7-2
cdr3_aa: CASSLFLSTEAFF

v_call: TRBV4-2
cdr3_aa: CASSQEVSGVIGNTIYF

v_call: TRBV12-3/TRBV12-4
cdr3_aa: CASSLEESEAFF

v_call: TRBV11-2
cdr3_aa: CASSLGTGVNF

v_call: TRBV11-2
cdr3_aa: CASSLETGSEAFF

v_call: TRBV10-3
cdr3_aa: CAIRDPGQGDYGYTF

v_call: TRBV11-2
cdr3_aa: CASSFLLGQLNEKLFF

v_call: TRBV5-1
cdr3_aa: CASSYGQGAGNTIYF

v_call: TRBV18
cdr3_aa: CASSPLAGYGYTF

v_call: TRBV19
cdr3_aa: CASSMGQGAEQYF

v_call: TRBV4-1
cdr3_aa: CASSQEGGEAYEQYF

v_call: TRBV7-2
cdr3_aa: CASSLARGQGTYGYTF

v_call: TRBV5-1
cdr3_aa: CASSLTTGAGNTIYF